This T cell receptor (beta chain) was recorded in a study of long-term antiretroviral therapy in people with HIV. Whole-study findings and limits: Against controls, HIV repertoires showed narrower ranges of CDR3 length. Relative to transplant donor controls, diversity remained lower despite increasing after ART.

Trimming removed 11 bases at V and 2 bases at J, with 15 bases between. This CDR3 region has 13 residues. The germline gives CDR1 MDHEN, CDR2 SYDVKM. Investigators performed immunoSEQ version v3.0 at survey level. Here immunoSEQ multiplex PCR was the method, and the copy in TCRdb shows in-frame clones only, minus some. The sample carries some 16,000 clones, around 95% recorded once. Note on this clone: What it binds is unknown.

The sample here was unsorted PBMCs, taken around 10 years after starting antiretroviral therapy. The sequence derives from a man aged 25-40 years with HIV. The chain uses TRBV28 and TRBJ1-1; the D gene is possibly TRBD1 (6 bases). CDR3 sequence: CAHWAGANTEAFF. Written as DNA, the CDR3 is TGTGCCCACTGGGCAGGGGCCAACACTGAAGCTTTCTTT.